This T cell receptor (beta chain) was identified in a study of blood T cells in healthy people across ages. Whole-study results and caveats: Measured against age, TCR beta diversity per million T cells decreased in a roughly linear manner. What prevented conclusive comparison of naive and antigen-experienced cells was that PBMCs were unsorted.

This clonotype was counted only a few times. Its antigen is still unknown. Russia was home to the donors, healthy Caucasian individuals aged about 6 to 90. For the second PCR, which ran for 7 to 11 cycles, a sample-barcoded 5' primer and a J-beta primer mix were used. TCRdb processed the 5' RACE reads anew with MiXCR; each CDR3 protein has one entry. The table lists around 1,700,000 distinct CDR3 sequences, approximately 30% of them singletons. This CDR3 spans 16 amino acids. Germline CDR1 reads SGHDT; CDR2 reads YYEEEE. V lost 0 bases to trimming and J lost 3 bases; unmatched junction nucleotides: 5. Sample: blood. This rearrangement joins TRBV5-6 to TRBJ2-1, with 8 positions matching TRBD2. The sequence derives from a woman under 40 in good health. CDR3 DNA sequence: TGTGCCAGCAGCTTGGTGGTCGGGAGGGGCTACAATGAGCAGTTCTTC. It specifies CASSLVVGRGYNEQFF.